A single sample gave rise to the 21 T cell receptor beta chains below, sequenced in a study of cytomegalovirus exposure and HLA in healthy donors. The PCR used 60 Vbeta and 13 Jbeta primers. TCRdb keeps only in-frame clones here, not all; method: immunoSEQ multiplex PCR. The sample holds just under 95,000 clones, just under 85% seen once. The sample comprised PBMCs. All receptors derive from a woman in her late teens or twenties in good health and CMV-seropositive.

V usage is TRBV5-1 and J usage is TRBJ2-7; 13 positions agree with TRBD2. V trimming: 5 bases; J trimming: 4 bases; junction bases outside the gene matches: 3. The germline V gene has CDR1 SGHRS and CDR2 YFSETQ. The CDR3 totals 14 residues. CDR3 protein: CASSWTSGRYEQYF. The CDR3 bases are TGCGCCAGCAGTTGGACTAGCGGGAGATACGAGCAGTACTTC.

The chain combines TRBV1 with TRBJ2-3; TRBD2 reflects the table's D call only, with no check against the DNA. TRBV1 is noted as a pseudogene. CDR3 length: 17 amino acids. The CDR3 sequence is CTMKDGNREEVTDTQYF. The CDR3 DNA reads as TGCACCATGAAGGACGGGAATCGGGAGGAGGTAACAGATACGCAGTATTTT.

This CDR3 is CATSRAHGTSGYNEQFF. The CDR3 DNA follows: TGTGCCACCAGCAGGGCACATGGGACTAGCGGTTACAATGAGCAGTTCTTC. The genes are TRBV15 and TRBJ2-1, with 11 bases aligning to TRBD2. V shed 3 bases and J 4 bases; nucleotides not matched to a gene: 8. This CDR3 comprises 17 residues. Germline V gene data show CDR1 as LNHNV and CDR2 as YYDKDF (reference sequence).

V usage is TRBV5-4 and J usage is TRBJ2-1; 10 nucleotides line up with TRBD2. The CDR3 consists of 15 residues. With 4 bases clipped from V and 5 bases from J, the junction kept 6 bases outside the gene matches. Germline V CDR1 and CDR2: SGHNT, YYREEE (reference sequence). CDR3 in amino acids: CASSGIAGGNNEQFF. DNA of the CDR3: TGTGCCAGCAGCGGAATAGCGGGAGGAAACAATGAGCAGTTCTTC.

This clone was seen ten or more times. The chain combines TRBV19 with TRBJ1-4; D possibly corresponds to TRBD1 (5 bases). Trimming left V 1 base short and J 5 bases short, with 8 bases between. Germline V lookup: CDR1 LNHDA, CDR2 SQIVND (reference sequence). CDR3 length equals 14 residues. Here the CDR3 DNA reads TGTGCCAGTAGTATAGGACAGTTCAATGAAAAACTGTTTTTT. As protein: CASSIGQFNEKLFF.

This clone was seen just once. V is TRBV28 and J is TRBJ1-2; no clear D gene. The V gene's germline CDR1 is MDHEN and CDR2 SYDVKM. The CDR3 consists of 11 residues. Trimming took off 3 bases at V and 4 bases at J, with 3 bases between the two ends. The CDR3: CASSLSYGYTF. CDR3 nucleotides: TGTGCCAGCAGTTTGAGCTATGGCTACACCTTC.

The chain carries TRBV7-9 and TRBJ1-2; the D gene is possibly TRBD1 (6 bases). The V and J ends lost 0 bases and 14 bases respectively, with 10 bases between them. This CDR3 has 11 amino acids. Germline CDR1 and CDR2: SEHNR and FQNEAQ (reference sequence). The CDR3 coding sequence is TGTGCCAGCAGCTTAGCTGCAGGGGCAACCTTC. It translates to CASSLAAGATF.

V and J are TRBV28 and TRBJ1-2; the D gene is possibly TRBD1 (6 bases). Germline lookup yields CDR1 MDHEN and CDR2 SYDVKM. The CDR3 spans 11 residues. V was shortened by 4 bases and J by 11 bases, with 11 bases between the two germline ends. For the CDR3, the DNA is TGTGCCAGCAGTTCGGTACAGGGTTACACCTTC. Its translation: CASSSVQGYTF.

With regard to this clone: This sample also contains other DNA sequences that code for the same CDR3. The genes are TRBV9 and TRBJ2-3, with 13 bases aligning to TRBD2. Looked up from germline, CDR1 is SGDLS and CDR2 is YYNGEE. CDR3 size: 16 residues. The V gene end was trimmed by 2 bases and the J gene end by 2 bases; junction bases not matched to a gene: 2. The CDR3: CASSVGTSGNTDTQYF. The CDR3 nucleotides are TGTGCCAGCAGCGTCGGGACTAGCGGGAACACAGATACGCAGTATTTT.

This sequence joins TRBV4-2 and TRBJ2-2; 9 nucleotides line up with TRBD2. CDR3 length: 18 residues. The trim removed 0 bases at V and 2 bases at J, leaving 7 bases unmatched. Germline values: CDR1 LGHNA, CDR2 YNFKEQ. CDR3 DNA sequence: TGTGCCAGCAGCCAAGACGATAGCGGGGGCCCTAACACCGGGGAGCTGTTTTTT. Amino acid sequence: CASSQDDSGGPNTGELFF.

The chain has TRBV20-1 and TRBJ1-2; D call uncertain. The germline gives CDR1 DFQATT, CDR2 SNEGSKA (reference sequence). Trimming stripped 5 bases from V and 2 bases from J, with 6 bases between. This CDR3 is built from 11 residues. The CDR3 DNA follows: TGCAGTGCTCTCGAGAACTATGGCTACACCTTC. As protein: CSALENYGYTF.

V usage is TRBV7-8 and J usage is TRBJ2-3; a possible D gene is TRBD1 (6 bases). Trimming cost V 6 bases and J 2 bases, with 21 bases left between them. The germline V gene has CDR1 SGHVS and CDR2 FQNEAQ. The CDR3 is 17 residues long. CDR3 coding DNA: TGTGCCAGCAGTTCCAATCAGGGGATGGCCAACACAGATACGCAGTATTTT. Its translation is CASSSNQGMANTDTQYF.

This rearrangement joins TRBV27 to TRBJ2-5; a weak D match, TRBD1 (6 bases). This CDR3 is built from 13 residues. Germline CDR1 MNHEY, CDR2 SMNVEV (reference sequence). Trimming removed 1 base at V and 5 bases at J, with 8 bases between. CDR3 residues: CASSLYGGETQYF. DNA of the CDR3: TGTGCCAGCAGTTTATATGGGGGCGAGACCCAGTACTTC.

In nucleotides, the CDR3 is TGTGCCAGCAGCCAAGCGGTTACTGAAGCTTTCTTT. Encoded protein: CASSQAVTEAFF. The chain recombines TRBV14 with TRBJ1-1, with D unclear. Trimming took off 1 base at V and 5 bases at J, with 5 bases between the two ends. From germline, CDR1 is SGHDN and CDR2 FVKESK. This CDR3 region has 12 residues.

Only one count was recorded for this clone. This chain joins TRBV7-9 and TRBJ2-3; TRBD2 is a possible D gene (7 bases). This CDR3 is built from 13 residues. The germline gives CDR1 SEHNR, CDR2 FQNEAQ (reference sequence). Trimming cost V 4 bases and J 9 bases, with 14 bases left between them. The CDR3 here is CASSWEGDITQYF. Here the CDR3 DNA reads TGTGCCAGCAGCTGGGAGGGGGACATCACGCAGTATTTT.

This clone was seen a few times. The CDR3 nucleotides read TGTGCCAGCAGTGAATTCAGGGGTGGCAATCAGCCCCAGCATTTT. Translated, it gives CASSEFRGGNQPQHF. This sequence joins TRBV2 and TRBJ1-5; D perhaps matches TRBD1 (6 bases). Per the germline V gene, CDR1 is SNHLY and CDR2 is FYNNEI. V was trimmed by 2 bases and J by 2 bases, leaving 10 bases between them. The CDR3 has 15 residues.

A single count supports this clone. The chain joins TRBV19 to TRBJ1-2, with D unresolved. Germline-derived CDR1 and CDR2 are LNHDA and SQIVND (reference sequence). V was shortened by 2 bases and J by 0 bases, with 7 bases between the two germline ends. This CDR3 has 14 residues. CDR3 bases: TGTGCCAGTAGTATAACGCGGGCTAACTATGGCTACACCTTC. This gives the protein CASSITRANYGYTF.

The chain links TRBV27 to TRBJ2-7; 11 nucleotides agree with TRBD2. V shed 6 bases, J shed 2 bases, and the junction held 6 bases outside the gene matches. From germline, CDR1 is MNHEY and CDR2 SMNVEV (reference sequence). This CDR3 has 15 residues. The chain's CDR3 is CASSPGTSGPYEQYF. CDR3 nucleotide sequence: TGTGCCAGCAGCCCTGGGACTAGCGGACCCTACGAGCAGTACTTC.

The chain joins TRBV5-3 to TRBJ2-7; the match to TRBD2 covers 13 bases. TRBV5-3 is labeled an ORF, and its function is uncertain. With 6 bases clipped from V and 3 bases from J, the junction kept 3 bases outside the gene matches. The CDR3 contains 14 residues. CDR3 in DNA: TGTGCCAGAAAGGGACTAGCGGGAAGCTACGAGCAGTACTTC. Its translation: CARKGLAGSYEQYF.

The chain carries TRBV2 and TRBJ2-7; 15 bases fit TRBD2. CDR1 and CDR2 from the germline V gene are SNHLY and FYNNEI. The CDR3 is 19 residues long. Trimming cost V 4 bases and J 2 bases; bases outside gene matches: 12. The CDR3 DNA sequence: TGTGCCAGCAGTGTGCCCGGGACTAGCGGGAGGTTTACCCCCTACGAGCAGTACTTC. This encodes CASSVPGTSGRFTPYEQYF.

The CDR3 region has the DNA TGCGCCAGCAGCCTAAACCCCCAGGGGTACGACACAGATACGCAGTATTTT. Encoded protein: CASSLNPQGYDTDTQYF. The chain carries TRBV5-1 and TRBJ2-3; tentative D call: TRBD1 (6 bases). Deletions cut 4 bases from V and 2 bases from J, with 20 bases between. CDR3 size: 17 residues. CDR1 is SGHRS and CDR2 is YFSETQ in the germline V gene.